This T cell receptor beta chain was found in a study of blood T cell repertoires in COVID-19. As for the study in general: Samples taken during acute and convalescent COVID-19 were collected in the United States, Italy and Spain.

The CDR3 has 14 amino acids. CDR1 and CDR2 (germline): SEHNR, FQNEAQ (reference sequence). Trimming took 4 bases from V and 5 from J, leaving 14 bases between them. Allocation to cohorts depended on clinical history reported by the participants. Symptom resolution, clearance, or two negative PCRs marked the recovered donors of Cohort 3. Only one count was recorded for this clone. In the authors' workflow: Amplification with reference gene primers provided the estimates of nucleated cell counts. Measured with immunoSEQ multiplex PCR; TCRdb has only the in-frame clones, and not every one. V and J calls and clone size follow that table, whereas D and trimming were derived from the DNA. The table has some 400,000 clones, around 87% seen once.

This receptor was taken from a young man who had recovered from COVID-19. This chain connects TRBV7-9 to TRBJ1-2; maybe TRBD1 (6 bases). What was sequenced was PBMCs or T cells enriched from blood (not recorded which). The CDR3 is CASSSLATGYGYTF. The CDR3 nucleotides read TGTGCCAGCAGCTCGTTAGCCACAGGGTATGGCTACACCTTC.